The entry below gives a single T cell receptor (beta chain) sequence along with its context. Its antigen is unknown. Base qualities are not provided; no much larger clone lies one nucleotide away. The library came from the immunoSEQ multiplex PCR assay. TCRdb carries this immuneACCESS record with in-frame sequences only. Its versions omit some clonotypes, under half of them owing to an unresolved V gene in the studies checked, with the rest unexplained. Counted in this sample were some 70,000 clones; less than 98% of them appeared once. Clones ranked in the top ten supply under 0.3% of the sample. According to the germline V gene, CDR1 reads SQVTM and CDR2 reads ANQGSEA. V ends up 6 bases short and J 5 bases short, with an unmatched junction base count of 3. Taken from cysteine to phenylalanine, the CDR3 has 12 residues. The only DNA kept is the CDR3, 36 bases in frame from the first base. The sample is drawn from a study of technical replicates of blood from a few donors (dated by TCRdb to 2016 to 2017).

The receptor was isolated from a human donor in good health. The specimen was T cells isolated from PBMCs. This chain is built from TRBV29-1 and TRBJ2-2; the junction holds 7 bases that match TRBD1. The DNA is TGCAGCGTGGAGACAGGGACCGGGGAGCTGTTTTTT. Its protein reads: CSVETGTGELFF.